This entry lists 13 T cell receptor beta chains sequenced from one sample in a study of shared T cell receptors in the human thymus. Clones were read by immunoSEQ multiplex PCR, and TCRdb kept only the in-frame ones, dropping some. The table has approximately 400,000 clones, just under 95% seen once. Sequencing was carried out using thymocytes. All receptors derive from a human donor.

The chain employs TRBV4-1 and TRBJ1-1; weak D call: TRBD1 (5 bases). CDR3 length equals 17 residues. V was shortened by 0 bases and J by 3 bases, with 17 bases between the two germline ends. Germline-derived CDR1 and CDR2 are MGHRA and YSYEKL. The DNA for the CDR3 is TGCGCCAGCAGCCAAGAAGCGGGCGGCAGGGTAGACACTGAAGCTTTCTTT. It yields the protein CASSQEAGGRVDTEAFF.

A word on this clone: Relative to the germline gene, one junction end is altered; a read error may explain this. This chain joins TRBV30 and TRBJ2-7; either TRBD1 or TRBD2 may supply D (6 bases each). The V gene's germline CDR1 is GTSNPN and CDR2 SVGIG (reference sequence). The CDR3 consists of 15 residues. The CDR3 sequence: CAGSLWGATSYEQYF. Written as DNA, the CDR3 is TGTGCCGGGAGCCTCTGGGGGGCTACCTCCTACGAGCAGTACTTC. Combining the CDR3 with reference TRBV30 and TRBJ2-7 gives the whole variable domain SQTIHQWPATLVQPVGSPLSLECTVEGTSNPNLYWYRQAAGRGLQLLFYSVGIGQISSEVPQNLSASRPQDRQFILSSKKLLLSDSGFYLCAGSLWGATSYEQYFGPGTRLTVT.

This clone appeared a single time. V and J are TRBV19 and TRBJ2-5; D perhaps matches TRBD2 (6 bases). The V and J ends lost 1 base and 5 bases respectively, with 8 bases between them. CDR1 and CDR2 (germline): LNHDA, SQIVND (reference sequence). This CDR3 is 13 amino acids long. In nucleotides, the CDR3 is TGTGCCAGTAGTATAGCGGGAGCTGAGACCCAGTACTTC. This codes for CASSIAGAETQYF.

The chain is built from TRBV18 and TRBJ1-2; D perhaps matches TRBD1 (5 bases). Trimming shortened V by 3 bases and J by 5 bases, and 13 bases separated the two germline ends. Germline V gives CDR1 KGHSH, CDR2 LQKENI. This CDR3 is 14 amino acids long. The CDR3 DNA reads as TGTGCCAGCTCACCTAGGGACCGCCGGTATGGCTACACCTTC. The encoded protein is CASSPRDRRYGYTF.

V and J are TRBV21-1 and TRBJ2-1. TRBV21-1 is noted as a pseudogene. This CDR3 comprises 18 residues. CDR3 residues: CASSKAPRLYSSYNEQFF. CDR3 bases: TGTGCCAGCAGCAAAGCCCCAAGGCTCTATAGCTCCTACAATGAGCAGTTCTTC.

CDR3 residues: CASISDYTDTQYF. For the CDR3, the DNA is TGTGCCAGCATCAGTGACTACACAGATACGCAGTATTTT. The chain recombines TRBV11-2 with TRBJ2-3; tentative D call: TRBD2 (5 bases). V was pared by 7 bases and J by 2 bases, with 10 bases between. CDR3 size: 13 residues. Germline loops: CDR1 SGHAT, CDR2 FQNNGV.

The count of this clone is one. CDR3 protein: CASGLVQRDEQFF. Written as DNA, the CDR3 is TGTGCTAGTGGTTTGGTACAACGCGATGAGCAGTTCTTC. The rearrangement uses TRBV12-5 and TRBJ2-1; no definite D call. The CDR3 runs 13 residues. Germline CDR1 LGHNT, CDR2 FRNRAP. V was pared by 0 bases and J by 8 bases, with 8 bases between.

The chain carries TRBV7-8 and TRBJ2-2; TRBD1 aligns across 11 bases. CDR1 SGHVS and CDR2 FQNEAQ come from the germline V gene. The CDR3 consists of 17 residues. With 5 bases clipped from V and 3 bases from J, the junction kept 8 bases outside the gene matches. CDR3 DNA: TGTGCCAGCAGCCCCTCTGGGGACAGGGGGGACACCGGGGAGCTGTTTTTT. Its translation: CASSPSGDRGDTGELFF.

The chain has TRBV6-4 and TRBJ2-2; perhaps TRBD2 as D (5 bases). Trimming took off 3 bases at V and 3 bases at J, with 8 bases between the two ends. Germline V CDR1 and CDR2: MRHNA, SNTAGT. This CDR3 has 14 residues. CDR3 region: CASSEEADTGELFF. The CDR3 DNA follows: TGTGCCAGCAGTGAAGAAGCGGACACCGGGGAGCTGTTTTTT.

This clone has just a few counts. This chain uses TRBV7-9 with TRBJ1-2; D is perhaps TRBD1 (5 bases). The CDR3 covers 11 residues. Germline CDR1 and CDR2: SEHNR and FQNEAQ (reference sequence). V lost 5 bases, J lost 8 bases, and 9 bases lay in between. In nucleotides, the CDR3 is TGTGCCAGCAGCAGGGGCCCGGGCTACACCTTC. This encodes CASSRGPGYTF.

The chain carries TRBV15 and TRBJ1-4, with D possibly being TRBD1 (5 bases). Germline CDR1 is LNHNV and CDR2 is YYDKDF (reference sequence). The CDR3 contains 17 residues. Trimming took off 2 bases at V and 11 bases at J, with 24 bases between the two ends. The CDR3 DNA reads TGTGCCACCAGCAGACCGGAGGAACAGGTAAAGGCGAAGAAACTGTTTTTT. It is translated as CATSRPEEQVKAKKLFF. The full variable domain, completed using reference TRBV15 and TRBJ1-4, is DAMVIQNPRYQVTQFGKPVTLSCSQTLNHNVMYWYQQKSSQAPKLLFHYYDKDFNNEADTPDNFQSRRPNTSFCFLDIRSPGLGDTAMYLCATSRPEEQVKAKKLFFGSGTQLSVL.

V and J are TRBV15 and TRBJ2-3; 14 bases map to TRBD2. Germline lookup yields CDR1 LNHNV and CDR2 YYDKDF (reference sequence). The J segment lost 2 bases and the V segment lost 8 bases, leaving 9 bases of the junction unmatched. The CDR3 runs 17 residues. CDR3 sequence (DNA): TGTGCCACCCGGACTAGCGGGAGGAAGGGTTTCACAGATACGCAGTATTTT. Encoded protein: CATRTSGRKGFTDTQYF. The variable domain in full, with the rest retrieved from reference TRBV15 and TRBJ2-3, is DAMVIQNPRYQVTQFGKPVTLSCSQTLNHNVMYWYQQKSSQAPKLLFHYYDKDFNNEADTPDNFQSRRPNTSFCFLDIRSPGLGDTAMYLCATRTSGRKGFTDTQYFGPGTRLTVL.

CDR3 residues: CASSQDTGLAFTYEQYF. CDR3 DNA sequence: TGCGCCAGCAGCCAAGATACGGGACTAGCGTTCACCTACGAGCAGTACTTC. The chain recombines TRBV4-3 with TRBJ2-7, with 10 bases fitting TRBD2. Trimming took 0 bases from V and 2 from J; bases not matched to a gene: 7. CDR3 length equals 17 residues. Germline V gene data show CDR1 as LGHNA and CDR2 as YSLEER.